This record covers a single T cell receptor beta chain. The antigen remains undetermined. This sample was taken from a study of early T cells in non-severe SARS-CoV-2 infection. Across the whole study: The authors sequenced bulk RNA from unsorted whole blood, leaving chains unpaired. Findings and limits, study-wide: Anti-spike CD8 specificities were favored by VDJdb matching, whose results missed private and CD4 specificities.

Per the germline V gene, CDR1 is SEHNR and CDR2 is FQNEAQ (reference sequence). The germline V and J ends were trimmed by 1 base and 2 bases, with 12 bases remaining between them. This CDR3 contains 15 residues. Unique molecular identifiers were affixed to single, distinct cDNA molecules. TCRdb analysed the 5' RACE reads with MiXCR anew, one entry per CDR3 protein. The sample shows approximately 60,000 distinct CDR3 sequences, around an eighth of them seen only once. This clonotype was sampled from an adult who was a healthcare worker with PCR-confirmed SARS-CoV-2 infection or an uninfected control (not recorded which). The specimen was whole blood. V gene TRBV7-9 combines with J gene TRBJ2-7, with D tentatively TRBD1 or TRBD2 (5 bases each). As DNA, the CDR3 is TGTGCCAGCAGCTTAGGGCCGGGACGGACCTACGAGCAGTACTTC. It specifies CASSLGPGRTYEQYF.